These 26 T cell receptor beta chains came from one sample sequenced in a study of blood T cell repertoires in COVID-19. Clones were read by immunoSEQ multiplex PCR, and TCRdb kept only the in-frame ones, dropping some. The repertoire includes around 400,000 clones, around 87% of them detected once, and 2% to 2.5% sits in the top ten. Sequenced: peripheral blood. The receptors were gathered from a woman aged 55-75 years with COVID-19, enrolled during active disease.

The count of this clone is one. This chain connects TRBV5-4 to TRBJ2-2; D gene ambiguous. V lost 2 bases, J lost 5 bases, and 4 bases lay in between. The CDR3 is made up of 12 amino acids. The germline gives CDR1 SGHNT, CDR2 YYREEE (reference sequence). The CDR3 is CASSFVTGELFF. The CDR3 nucleotides are TGTGCCAGCAGCTTCGTTACCGGGGAGCTGTTTTTT.

J is TRBJ1-5 and V is TRBV2, with D possibly TRBD1 on 5 matching bases. The germline CDR1 and CDR2 sequences are SNHLY and FYNNEI. The V end lost 4 bases, the J end lost 2 bases, and 12 bases lay between the germline ends. CDR3 length equals 15 residues. For the CDR3, the DNA is TGTGCCAGCAGTGTAGAAAGGGGTGGCAATCAGCCCCAGCATTTT. This sequence encodes CASSVERGGNQPQHF.

The chain carries TRBV28 and TRBJ2-6; 9 nucleotides agree with TRBD1. The CDR3 consists of 18 residues. Germline V gene data show CDR1 as MDHEN and CDR2 as SYDVKM. J gave up 0 bases and V 4 bases, and 7 bases lay outside the gene matches. Here the CDR3 reads CASSSYGQGSSGANVLTF. The DNA of the CDR3 is TGTGCCAGCAGTTCATACGGACAGGGGAGCTCTGGGGCCAACGTCCTGACTTTC.

The gene calls are TRBV27 and TRBJ1-5; D gene ambiguous. The length of the CDR3 is 15 residues. Germline V lookup: CDR1 MNHEY, CDR2 SMNVEV (reference sequence). Deletions cut 8 bases from V and 0 bases from J, with 14 bases between. CDR3 nucleotides: TGTGCCAGCGGGGAGGGCAGATCTAGCAATCAGCCCCAGCATTTT. The encoded protein is CASGEGRSSNQPQHF.

Only one count was recorded for this clone. The chain employs TRBV5-8 and TRBJ2-7; 9 bases line up with TRBD1. The CDR3 contains 15 residues. Unmatched junction bases numbered 7, after V lost 4 bases and J lost 2 bases. Germline CDR1 is SGHTS and CDR2 is YDEGEE. Written as DNA, the CDR3 is TGTGCCAGCAGCGAAACAGGGGGCGCCACCTACGAGCAGTACTTC. Its protein product is CASSETGGATYEQYF.

This clone has just one count. The J gene is TRBJ1-2, the V gene TRBV28; 7 positions match TRBD1. CDR3 length equals 13 residues. Germline loops: CDR1 MDHEN, CDR2 SYDVKM. V shed 8 bases and J 7 bases; nucleotides not matched to a gene: 10. The DNA for the CDR3 is TGTGCCAGCCGTAACGACAGGGTAGCTGGCTACACCTTC. Its translation: CASRNDRVAGYTF.

This clone was detected only a few times. The rearrangement links TRBV30 to TRBJ1-1; possibly TRBD1 for D (5 bases). Germline values: CDR1 GTSNPN, CDR2 SVGIG (reference sequence). This CDR3 contains 10 residues. The V end lost 1 base, the J end lost 8 bases, and 5 bases lay between the germline ends. The CDR3, as DNA: TGTGCCTGGAGTGACAGGGAAGCTTTCTTT. Its protein product is CAWSDREAFF.

The CDR3 reads CASSDRGTDTQYF. CDR3 in DNA: TGCGCCAGCAGTGACAGGGGCACAGATACGCAGTATTTT. The chain couples TRBV10-1 to TRBJ2-3; a possible D gene is TRBD1 (5 bases). V dropped 3 bases and J dropped 1 base, with 5 bases sitting between them. The CDR3 loop spans 13 amino acids. CDR1 is WNHNN and CDR2 is SYGVQD in the germline V gene (reference sequence).

This clone was seen more than once but under ten times. This chain connects TRBV3-1 (or the pseudogene TRBV3-2) to TRBJ2-2; a possible D gene is TRBD2 (6 bases). The CDR3 length is 18 residues. The germline gives CDR1 LGHDT, CDR2 YNNKEL (reference sequence). V was shortened by 4 bases and J by 0 bases, with 18 bases between the two germline ends. Here the CDR3 reads CASSPWRAAYPNTGELFF. The CDR3 DNA follows: TGTGCCAGCAGCCCTTGGAGGGCTGCTTACCCGAACACCGGGGAGCTGTTTTTT.

The chain has TRBV19 and TRBJ1-2; 7 bases are shared with TRBD1. Trimming removed 3 bases from V and 2 bases from J; junction bases left unmatched: 3. This CDR3 is 14 amino acids long. Looked up from germline, CDR1 is LNHDA and CDR2 is SQIVND (reference sequence). The CDR3 DNA reads as TGTGCCAGTAGTATCGCGACAGGGAACTATGGCTACACCTTC. Residues: CASSIATGNYGYTF.

J is TRBJ1-6 and V is TRBV4-2; D is perhaps TRBD1 (5 bases). Germline values: CDR1 LGHNA, CDR2 YNFKEQ. The CDR3 spans 18 residues. Trimming shortened V by 1 base and J by 7 bases, and 20 bases separated the two germline ends. CDR3 nucleotide sequence: TGTGCCAGCAGCCAAGGGGCCTGGGGGGTCGGGAGCAATTCACCCCTCCACTTT. This codes for CASSQGAWGVGSNSPLHF.

This clone showed up just once. The chain recombines TRBV6-1 with TRBJ1-4; D remains ambiguous. V was shortened by 1 base and J by 0 bases, with 9 bases between the two germline ends. The CDR3 runs 16 residues. CDR1 and CDR2 (germline): MNHNS, SASEGT. The CDR3 DNA reads as TGTGCCAGCAGTGAAGTACGCTCGGCAACTAATGAAAAACTGTTTTTT. This gives the protein CASSEVRSATNEKLFF.

The rearrangement links TRBV27 to TRBJ2-5; D not resolved. Per the germline V gene, CDR1 is MNHEY and CDR2 is SMNVEV (reference sequence). The CDR3 extends over 13 amino acids. Trimming took off 3 bases at V and 7 bases at J, with 12 bases between the two ends. CDR3 in amino acids: CASSFWQSGTQYF. DNA of the CDR3: TGTGCCAGCAGTTTTTGGCAGTCAGGGACCCAGTACTTC.

The V call is TRBV19, the J call TRBJ2-5; TRBD2 agrees at 8 bases. The CDR3 has 15 amino acids. Germline values: CDR1 LNHDA, CDR2 SQIVND (reference sequence). Germline trimming cut 7 bases from V and 0 bases from J; bases unmatched to any gene: 7. The CDR3: CASTSRGGYQETQYF. Written as DNA, the CDR3 is TGTGCCAGTACCTCTCGCGGGGGGTACCAAGAGACCCAGTACTTC.

The chain carries TRBV6-6 and TRBJ2-7; D might be TRBD1 (6 bases). Germline V gene lookup returns CDR1 MNHNY and CDR2 SVGAGI (reference sequence). V was cut by 0 bases and J by 2 bases, with 8 bases left in between. The CDR3 is 14 residues long. The CDR3 coding sequence is TGTGCCAGCAGTTACTCTGAGGGGGCCTACGAGCAGTACTTC. It codes for CASSYSEGAYEQYF.

This clone is a singleton in its sample. The chain is built from TRBV7-2 and TRBJ1-1; TRBD1 agrees at 8 bases. After removal of 1 base from V and 3 bases from J, the junction contained 4 bases not matched to a gene. The CDR3 runs to 15 residues. The germline gives CDR1 SGHTA, CDR2 FQGNSA. Written as DNA, the CDR3 is TGTGCCAGCAGCTTAGTAAGCAGGGGGCACACTGAAGCTTTCTTT. Encoded protein: CASSLVSRGHTEAFF. Full variable domain (outside the CDR3, taken from reference TRBV7-2 and TRBJ1-1): GAGVSQSPSNKVTEKGKDVELRCDPISGHTALYWYRQSLGQGLEFLIYFQGNSAPDKSGLPSDRFSAERTGGSVSTLTIQRTQQEDSAVYLCASSLVSRGHTEAFFGQGTRLTVV.

This rearrangement joins TRBV28 to TRBJ2-7; TRBD2 matches 11 bases. This CDR3 has 15 amino acids. The germline gives CDR1 MDHEN, CDR2 SYDVKM. V lost 3 bases, J lost 3 bases, and 4 bases stayed unmatched. The CDR3 sequence is CASSFPTSGDYEQYF. In nucleotides, the CDR3 is TGTGCCAGCAGTTTTCCGACTAGCGGGGACTACGAGCAGTACTTC.

The DNA for the CDR3 is TGTGCCAGCAGTAAGACAGGGGGCAAGACTGAAGCTTTCTTT. It codes for CASSKTGGKTEAFF. The chain uses TRBV2 and TRBJ1-1, with 10 bases fitting TRBD1. The CDR3 covers 14 residues. The J segment lost 5 bases and the V segment lost 5 bases, leaving 5 bases of the junction unmatched. Germline assignment: CDR1 SNHLY and CDR2 FYNNEI.

The genes are TRBV7-3 and TRBJ2-1; the match to TRBD2 covers 12 bases. The CDR3 totals 15 residues. V shed 6 bases and J 4 bases; nucleotides not matched to a gene: 4. Germline V lookup: CDR1 SGHTA, CDR2 FQGTGA. In DNA form, the CDR3 reads TGTGCCAGCAGGTTAGGGACTAGCGGGTACAATGAGCAGTTCTTC. Protein sequence: CASRLGTSGYNEQFF.

The sample holds a few counts of this clone. The J gene is TRBJ1-4, the V gene TRBV25-1, with 11 bases identical to TRBD1. The germline V gene has CDR1 MGHDK and CDR2 SYGVNS. V was pared by 4 bases and J by 7 bases, with 2 bases of the junction left unmatched. The CDR3 is made up of 14 amino acids. CDR3 region: CASSGTGGIEKLFF. Written as DNA, the CDR3 is TGTGCCAGCAGTGGGACAGGGGGCATTGAAAAACTGTTTTTT. The full variable domain, its missing parts supplied by reference TRBV25-1 and TRBJ1-4, is EADIYQTPRYLVIGTGKKITLECSQTMGHDKMYWYQQDPGMELHLIHYSYGVNSTEKGDLSSESTVSRIRTEHFPLTLESARPSHTSQYLCASSGTGGIEKLFFGSGTQLSVL.

The rearrangement joins TRBV11-2 to TRBJ2-7; 10 nucleotides agree with TRBD1. The germline CDR1 and CDR2 sequences are SGHAT and FQNNGV. V lost 5 bases to trimming and J lost 5 bases; unmatched junction nucleotides: 12. This CDR3 is built from 16 residues. As DNA, the CDR3 is TGTGCCAGCAGCGTAAGTAAGGGACAGGGGTACGACGAGCAGTACTTC. Protein sequence: CASSVSKGQGYDEQYF.

The chain joins TRBV10-3 to TRBJ1-1; D is unresolved. Per the germline V gene, CDR1 is ENHRY and CDR2 is SYGVKD. Deletions cut 8 bases from V and 3 bases from J, with 19 bases between. The length of the CDR3 is 15 residues. The CDR3 reads CAIAGFPSQDTEAFF. In DNA form, the CDR3 reads TGTGCCATCGCGGGGTTTCCTAGCCAAGACACTGAAGCTTTCTTT.

The chain combines TRBV3-1 (or the pseudogene TRBV3-2) with TRBJ2-1, with 12 nucleotides matching TRBD2. The length of the CDR3 is 16 residues. CDR1 LGHDT and CDR2 YNNKEL come from the germline V gene (reference sequence). Unmatched junction bases numbered 5, after V lost 5 bases and J lost 3 bases. CDR3 bases: TGTGCCAGCAGCTACGGACTAGCGGGGATCTACAATGAGCAGTTCTTC. Translated: CASSYGLAGIYNEQFF.

The chain links TRBV5-1 to TRBJ2-3; D unclear. The CDR3 has 15 amino acids. V was clipped by 0 bases and J by 1 base, with 9 bases between them. Germline V gene sequence: CDR1 SGHRS, CDR2 YFSETQ. CDR3 DNA: TGCGCCAGCAGCTTGGGAGGCGCACGCACAGATACGCAGTATTTT. Translated, it gives CASSLGGARTDTQYF.

The CDR3 DNA is TGTGCCAGCTCCTCGGGGGTCCAAGAGACCCAGTACTTC. Its protein product is CASSSGVQETQYF. The rearrangement joins TRBV18 to TRBJ2-5; a possible D gene is TRBD2 (6 bases). V lost 6 bases, J lost 1 base, and 9 bases lay in between. Germline CDR1 is KGHSH and CDR2 is LQKENI. The CDR3 consists of 13 residues.

The V and J genes are TRBV19 and TRBJ2-6; TRBD1 is a possible D gene (6 bases). Germline lookup yields CDR1 LNHDA and CDR2 SQIVND (reference sequence). This CDR3 contains 16 residues. Trimming left V 5 bases short and J 4 bases short, with 15 bases between. The chain's CDR3 is CASSPTGPPGANVLTF. The CDR3 DNA sequence: TGTGCCAGTAGTCCTACAGGGCCCCCCGGGGCCAACGTCCTGACTTTC.